The clone carrying this T cell receptor (beta chain) came up many times. Extraction of PBMCs used 8.5 to 10 ml of fresh peripheral blood. The germline CDR1 and CDR2 sequences are SEHNR and FQNEAQ (reference sequence). V lost 6 bases to trimming and J lost 1 base, with 9 bases between them. CDR3 length: 13 amino acids. This specimen comes from a study of T cells in Graves' hyperthyroidism and ophthalmopathy. TCR beta CDR3 regions were amplified from RNA transcripts. RT-PCR in the first round (using the HTBI primer set) targeted the TCR CDR3. Using its own MiXCR run on the multiplex PCR reads, TCRdb lists one record per CDR3 protein. This table holds about 840,000 distinct CDR3 sequences, roughly 37% found once.

The rearrangement joins TRBV7-9 to TRBJ1-1; weak D call: TRBD1 (5 bases). Sequencing used blood. The TCR originated in a man between 18 and 35 years old with Graves' hyperthyroidism. The CDR3, as DNA: TGTGCCAGCAGTCAAACAGGGAACACTGAAGCTTTCTTT. Translated, it gives CASSQTGNTEAFF.